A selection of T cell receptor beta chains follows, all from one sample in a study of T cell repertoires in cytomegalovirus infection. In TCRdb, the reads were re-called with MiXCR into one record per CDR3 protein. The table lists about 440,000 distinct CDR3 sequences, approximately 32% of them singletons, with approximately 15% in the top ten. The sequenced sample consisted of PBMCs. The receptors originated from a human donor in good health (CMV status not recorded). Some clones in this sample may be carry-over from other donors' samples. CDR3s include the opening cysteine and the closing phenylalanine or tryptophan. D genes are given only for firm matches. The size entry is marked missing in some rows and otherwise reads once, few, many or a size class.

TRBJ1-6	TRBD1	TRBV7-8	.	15	CASSSGQGKGSPLHF	TGTGCCAGCAGTTCGGGACAGGGGAAAGGTTCACCCCTCCACTTT
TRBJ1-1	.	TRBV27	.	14	CASSSKPGVASAFF	TGTGCCAGCAGTTCGAAGCCAGGGGTAGCTTCGGCTTTCTTT
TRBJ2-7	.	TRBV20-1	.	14	CSARDMRQAYGQYF	TGCAGTGCTAGAGATATGAGACAGGCGTACGGGCAGTACTTC
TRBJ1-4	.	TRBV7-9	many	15	CASSLDQGTNEKLFF	TGTGCCAGCAGCCTAGACCAGGGAACTAATGAAAAACTGTTTTTT
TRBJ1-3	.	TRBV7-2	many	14	CASSLIGTGNTIYF	TGTGCCAGCAGCTTGATTGGGACTGGAAACACCATATATTTT
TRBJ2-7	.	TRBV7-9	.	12	CDSSAAGLEQYF	TGTGACAGCAGCGCTGCAGGGCTCGAGCAGTACTTC
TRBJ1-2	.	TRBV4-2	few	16	CASSQEEAGISYGYTF	TGTGCCAGCAGCCAAGAAGAGGCAGGGATAAGCTATGGCTACACCTTC
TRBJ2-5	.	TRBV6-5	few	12	CASSYQVKTQYF	TGTGCCAGCAGTTACCAAGTAAAGACCCAGTACTTC
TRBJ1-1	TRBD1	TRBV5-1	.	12	CASSLGDRVPFF	TGCGCCAGCAGCTTGGGGGACAGGGTACCTTTCTTT
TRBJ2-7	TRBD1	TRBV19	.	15	CASTEGTGPSYEQYF	TGTGCCAGTACCGAAGGGACAGGGCCCTCCTACGAGCAGTACTTC
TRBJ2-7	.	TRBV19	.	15	CASSPEGLGWDEQYF	TGTGCCAGTAGTCCGGAGGGCCTCGGTTGGGACGAGCAGTACTTC
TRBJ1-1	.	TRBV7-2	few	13	CASSRGQHTEAFF	TGTGCCAGCAGCCGAGGACAGCACACTGAAGCTTTCTTT
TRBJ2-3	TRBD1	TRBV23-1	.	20	CASSQSKSFAGTETTDTQYF	TGCGCCAGCAGTCAATCTAAATCCTTTGCCGGGACAGAGACCACAGATACGCAGTATTTT
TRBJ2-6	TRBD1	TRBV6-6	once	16	CAISLGQPSGANVLTF	TGTGCCATCAGTTTGGGACAGCCCTCTGGGGCCAACGTCCTGACTTTC
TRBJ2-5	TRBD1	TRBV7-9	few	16	CASSQNRGREEETQYF	TGTGCCAGCAGCCAAAACAGGGGGCGCGAAGAGGAGACCCAGTACTTC
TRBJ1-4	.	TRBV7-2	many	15	CASSHSSATNEKLFF	TGTGCCAGCAGCCACTCCAGTGCAACTAATGAAAAACTGTTTTTT
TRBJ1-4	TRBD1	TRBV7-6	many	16	CASSPQTGAANEKLFF	TGTGCCAGCAGCCCGCAGACAGGGGCCGCTAATGAAAAACTGTTTTTT
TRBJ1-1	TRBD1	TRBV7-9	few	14	CASSPGQGIAEAFF	TGTGCCAGCAGCCCGGGACAGGGTATTGCTGAAGCTTTCTTT
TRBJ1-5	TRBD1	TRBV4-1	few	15	CASSHPGQVYQPQHF	TGCGCCAGCAGCCACCCGGGACAGGTTTATCAGCCCCAGCATTTT
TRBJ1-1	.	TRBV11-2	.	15	CASSFGGPRNTEAFF	TGTGCCAGCAGCTTCGGGGGGCCTCGCAACACTGAAGCTTTCTTT
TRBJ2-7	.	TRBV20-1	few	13	CSVLGRASYEQYF	TGCAGTGTCCTAGGGAGAGCCTCCTACGAGCAGTACTTC
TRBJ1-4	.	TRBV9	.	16	CASSAGVGGTNEKLFF	TGTGCCAGCAGCGCGGGGGTTGGCGGCACTAATGAAAAACTGTTTTTT
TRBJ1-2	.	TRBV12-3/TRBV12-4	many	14	CASSAARQGDGYTF	TGTGCCAGCAGTGCAGCCCGGCAGGGTGATGGCTACACCTTC
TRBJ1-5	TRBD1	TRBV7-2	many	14	CASSQTGPNQPQHF	TGTGCCAGCAGTCAGACAGGGCCCAATCAGCCCCAGCATTTT
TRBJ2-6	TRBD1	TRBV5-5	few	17	CASSPPGTASGANVLTF	TGTGCCAGCAGCCCGCCCGGGACAGCCTCTGGGGCCAACGTCCTGACTTTC
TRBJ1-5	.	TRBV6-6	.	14	CASSNQGNNQPQHF	TGTGCCAGCAGTAACCAGGGCAACAATCAGCCCCAGCATTTT
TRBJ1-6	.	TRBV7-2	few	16	CASSLVRQPANSPLHF	TGTGCCAGCAGCTTAGTACGGCAGCCCGCTAATTCACCCCTCCACTTT
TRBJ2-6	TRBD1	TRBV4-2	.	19	CASSQVSGQAVSGANVLTF	TGTGCCAGCAGCCAAGTTTCGGGACAGGCGGTCTCTGGGGCCAACGTCCTGACTTTC
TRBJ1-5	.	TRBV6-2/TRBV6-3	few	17	CASSYSRGSGFNQPQHF	TGTGCCAGCAGTTACTCGAGGGGTTCTGGGTTCAATCAGCCCCAGCATTTT
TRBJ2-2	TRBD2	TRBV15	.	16	CATSRVKRGNTGELFF	TGTGCCACCAGCAGAGTTAAGCGGGGGAACACCGGGGAGCTGTTTTTT
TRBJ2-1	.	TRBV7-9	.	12	CASSLGRGGQFF	TGTGCCAGCAGCTTAGGTCGGGGCGGGCAGTTCTTC
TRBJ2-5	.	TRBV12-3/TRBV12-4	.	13	CASSFGRTETQYF	TGTGCCAGCAGTTTTGGTAGAACCGAGACCCAGTACTTC
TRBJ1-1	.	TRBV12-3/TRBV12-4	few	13	CASTTTQHTEAFF	TGTGCCAGCACTACGACGCAACACACTGAAGCTTTCTTT